Sequencing of this TCR beta chain was carried out in a study of blood T cell repertoires in COVID-19. Study-level information: Both acute and convalescent COVID-19 samples were obtained from the United States, Italy and Spain.

V shed 2 bases and J 2 bases; nucleotides not matched to a gene: 5. Germline V gives CDR1 SEHNR, CDR2 FQNEAQ (reference sequence). CDR3 length: 15 amino acids. The repertoire was sequenced with immunoSEQ multiplex PCR; TCRdb's copy has only in-frame clones and lacks some. The table records some 230,000 clones, 80% to 85% of them present only once. The chain has TRBV7-9 and TRBJ2-5; 7 bases fit TRBD2. What was sequenced was peripheral blood. The TCR comes from a woman aged 55-69 years who had recovered from COVID-19. This CDR3 reads CASSLHGTIQETQYF. The CDR3 DNA sequence: TGTGCCAGCAGCTTACACGGGACTATACAAGAGACCCAGTACTTC.